The 13 T cell receptor beta chains presented below share a single source sample, sequenced in a study of tumor and adjacent non-tumor tissue in lung cancer. A modified ARM-PCR protocol with three rounds of nested PCR amplified TCRbeta. TCRdb recomputed calls from the multiplex PCR reads with MiXCR, one row per CDR3 protein. Here the sample spans fewer than 100,000 distinct CDR3 sequences, 72% being singletons. The template was RNA from unsorted bulk tissue. Sequenced input: lung tumor tissue. These receptors came from a woman aged 40 to 49 with non-small cell lung cancer.

Turning to this clonotype: This may be a read error, as it is one base from a much larger clone. This chain joins TRBV13 and TRBJ1-6; unclear D gene. Germline lookup yields CDR1 PRHDT and CDR2 FYEKMQ (reference sequence). This CDR3 contains 17 residues. The CDR3, as DNA: TGTGCCAGCAGCCCTAGCGGACCCGGGGATCGTGGTTCACCCTTCCACTTT. Its translation: CASSPSGPGDRGSPFHF.

On this clonotype itself: One end of the junction is discordant with germline, which a read error may explain. The chain is built from TRBV6-1 and TRBJ2-2; D may be TRBD1 (6 bases). The V gene's germline CDR1 is MNHNS and CDR2 SASEGT. This CDR3 region has 15 residues. The CDR3 loop is CTSSKRTANTGELFF. The CDR3 nucleotides are TGTACCAGCAGTAAACGGACAGCCAACACCGGGGAGCTGTTTTTT.

This clonotype was detected many times. V is TRBV6-5 and J is TRBJ2-1; D may be TRBD2 (5 bases). Per germline, CDR1 MNHEY and CDR2 SVGAGI. There are 15 residues in the CDR3. Trimming left V 2 bases short and J 6 bases short, with 14 bases between. For the CDR3, the DNA is TGTGCCAGCAGTTACAGGGCGGGTGTTGTCAATGAGCAGTTCTTC. Residues: CASSYRAGVVNEQFF.

As to this clonotype: The junction departs from germline at one end; a sequencing error may be responsible. The chain employs TRBV11-2 and TRBJ2-1; tentatively, D is TRBD2 (6 bases). The CDR3 runs 14 residues. The germline V gene has CDR1 SGHAT and CDR2 FQNNGV. The CDR3: CASSWTNGNYEQLF. CDR3 nucleotide sequence: TGTGCCAGCAGCTGGACTAACGGAAACTATGAGCAGTTATTC. Full variable domain (rest looked up from reference TRBV11-2 and TRBJ2-1): EAGVAQSPRYKIIEKRQSVAFWCNPISGHATLYWYQQILGQGPKLLIQFQNNGVVDDSQLPKDRFSAERLKGVDSTLKIQPAKLEDSAVYLCASSWTNGNYEQLFGPGTRLTVL.

Comments on this clonotype: An end of the junction differs from the germline gene, which may be a read error. The rearrangement uses TRBV29-1 and TRBJ1-2, with D tentatively TRBD1 (5 bases). CDR1 SQVTM and CDR2 ANQGSEA come from the germline V gene. This CDR3 contains 11 residues. CDR3 protein: CSAVTIWDYTF. The DNA for the CDR3 is TGCAGCGCCGTTACCATCTGGGACTACACGTTC.

Notes on this clonotype: The junction does not match germline at one end; this may be a read error. The chain couples TRBV15 to TRBJ2-5, with D tentatively TRBD2 (5 bases). CDR3 size: 15 residues. Germline V lookup: CDR1 LNHNV, CDR2 YYDKDF (reference sequence). The CDR3 region is CATSRDRGGLETQYF. The DNA for the CDR3 is TGTGCCACCAGCAGAGATAGAGGCGGGTTAGAGACTCAGTACTTC.

Remarks on this clonotype: A read error may be the cause here, since a much bigger clone is one base away. J is TRBJ1-3 and V is TRBV4-2, with unresolved D. This CDR3 region has 17 residues. Germline V lookup: CDR1 LGHNA, CDR2 YNFKEQ. The CDR3 nucleotides read TGTGCCAGCAGCCAGAGCCTCCTCCGCGGCTCTGGAGACACCATATATTTT. This encodes CASSQSLLRGSGDTIYF.

As regards this clonotype: This is likely a read error, given that the CDR3 carries no conserved phenylalanine or tryptophan at its end. This chain joins TRBV20-1 and TRBJ2-7; the D gene is possibly TRBD2 (7 bases). Germline CDR1 reads DFQATT; CDR2 reads SNEGSKA (reference sequence). The CDR3 sequence is 14 residues long. Between the trimmed V and J ends, which lost 3 bases and 5 bases, there was a span of 17 bases. The CDR3 spells CSASHEGGLHEQYL. The CDR3, as DNA: TGCAGTGCTAGCCATGAGGGGGGGCTCCACGAGCAGTACTTG.

This clonotype came up many times. This chain connects TRBV6-5 to TRBJ2-7, with 13 bases identical to TRBD2. Germline trimming cut 7 bases from V and 4 bases from J; bases unmatched to any gene: 4. The CDR3 covers 14 residues. The germline gives CDR1 MNHEY, CDR2 SVGAGI. The CDR3 region has the DNA TGTGCCAGCACCAGGACTAGCGGGGGATACGAGCAGTACTTC. Protein sequence: CASTRTSGGYEQYF.

Concerning this clonotype: One end of the junction fails to match germline, which may point to a read error. This rearrangement joins TRBV6-6 to TRBJ2-1, with D maybe TRBD2 (6 bases). The germline V gene encodes CDR1 MNHNY and CDR2 SVGAGI (reference sequence). There are 16 residues in the CDR3. CDR3 DNA: TGTGCCGGCTGTTACGGGACTGACCTGCGTCACAACGAGCAGTTCTTC. This gives the protein CAGCYGTDLRHNEQFF.

As to this clonotype: Just one base apart from a much larger clone, this may be a read error. The conserved phenylalanine or tryptophan is not found at the CDR3 terminus, so this likely reflects a read error. The gene calls are TRBV30 and TRBJ1-2, with TRBD1 matching 7 bases. The CDR3 length is 14 residues. In germline, CDR1 is GTSNPN, CDR2 SVGIG (reference sequence). The V and J ends lost 0 bases and 6 bases, in that order; junction bases with no gene match: 7. In DNA, the CDR3 is TGTGCCTGGAGTGTTCTAGCCAGGGGGAATGGCTACACCCTC. This translates into CAWSVLARGNGYTL.

Concerning this clonotype: Without the conserved terminal phenylalanine or tryptophan, this CDR3 likely stems from a read error. The chain links TRBV6-2 or TRBV6-3 to TRBJ2-1; 7 bases are a match to TRBD2. CDR1 and CDR2 from the germline V gene are MNHEY and SVGEGT. The CDR3 sequence is 14 residues long. V lost 9 bases and J lost 7; bases outside the gene matches: 12. CDR3 amino acids: CASTSMRERNEQFL. CDR3 DNA: TGTGCCAGTACCTCGATGCGGGAGCGAAATGAGCAGTTCTTA.

This clonotype was observed a handful of times. At one end, the junction sequence differs from germline, possibly due to a read error. The chain employs TRBV28 and TRBJ2-7; TRBD2 might be the D (5 bases). The CDR3 covers 11 residues. Per the germline V gene, CDR1 is MDHEN and CDR2 is SYDVKM. DNA for the CDR3: TGTGCCAGCAGCGACTACTACGAGCAGAACTTC. As protein: CASSDYYEQNF.